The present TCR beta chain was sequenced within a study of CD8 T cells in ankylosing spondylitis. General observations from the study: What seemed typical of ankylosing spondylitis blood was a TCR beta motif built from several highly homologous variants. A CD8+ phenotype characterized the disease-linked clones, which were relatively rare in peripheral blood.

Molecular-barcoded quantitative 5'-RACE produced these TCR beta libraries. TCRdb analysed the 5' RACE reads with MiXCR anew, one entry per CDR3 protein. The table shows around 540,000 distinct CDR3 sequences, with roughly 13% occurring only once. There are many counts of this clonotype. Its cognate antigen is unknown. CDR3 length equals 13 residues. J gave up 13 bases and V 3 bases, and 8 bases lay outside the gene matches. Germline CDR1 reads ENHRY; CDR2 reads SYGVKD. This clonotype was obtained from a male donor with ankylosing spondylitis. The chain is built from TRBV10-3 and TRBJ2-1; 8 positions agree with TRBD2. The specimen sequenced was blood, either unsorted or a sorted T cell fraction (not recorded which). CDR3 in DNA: TGTGCCATCAGTGAAAGGACCGGGACTAGTCAGTTCTTC. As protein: CAISERTGTSQFF.